The 9 T cell receptor beta chains reported below all come from one sample, sequenced in a study of blood T cell repertoires in COVID-19. Data came from immunoSEQ multiplex PCR; TCRdb stores just in-frame clones and leaves some out. Of almost 250,000 clones in the sample, around nine tenths were seen once. Specimen: peripheral blood. These receptors all come from a woman aged 60-70 years who had recovered from COVID-19.

The chain combines TRBV6-1 with TRBJ1-2; maybe TRBD1 (5 bases). Trimming took 0 bases from V and 0 from J, leaving 8 bases between them. CDR1 is MNHNS, CDR2 SASEGT, per germline. This CDR3 has 15 amino acids. The CDR3 loop is CASSEAQGSNYGYTF. The CDR3 nucleotides read TGTGCCAGCAGTGAAGCGCAGGGATCTAACTATGGCTACACCTTC.

This clone was detected once. The rearrangement uses TRBV12-3 or TRBV12-4 and TRBJ2-2; no reliable D call. The CDR3 spans 13 residues. Trimming stripped 2 bases from V and 4 bases from J, with 5 bases between. The CDR3 DNA follows: TGTGCCAGCAGTTTAAGGAGCACCGGGGAGCTGTTTTTT. It encodes CASSLRSTGELFF.

V is TRBV9 and J is TRBJ2-1, with unresolved D. The CDR3 is made up of 15 amino acids. V lost 4 bases to trimming and J lost 0 bases, with 11 bases between them. Germline CDR1 reads SGDLS; CDR2 reads YYNGEE. The CDR3 DNA reads TGTGCCAGCAGCCTTCATGCTAGCTCCTACAATGAGCAGTTCTTC. Amino acid sequence: CASSLHASSYNEQFF.

This chain links TRBV14 with TRBJ2-7, with 7 positions matching TRBD1. V was clipped by 4 bases and J by 2 bases; unmatched bases: 8. Germline V gives CDR1 SGHDN, CDR2 FVKESK. This CDR3 has 15 residues. For the CDR3, the DNA is TGTGCCAGCAGCCGCCTGGACAGGACGACCTACGAGCAGTACTTC. Its translation is CASSRLDRTTYEQYF.

The CDR3 bases are TGTGCCAGCATCATCAGGAGGGGGGGGCCTTCTGATACGCAGTATTTT. It codes for CASIIRRGGPSDTQYF. The chain couples TRBV11-2 to TRBJ2-3; TRBD2 is a possible D gene (7 bases). The CDR3 length is 16 residues. The germline V gene encodes CDR1 SGHAT and CDR2 FQNNGV. The ends were cut back, 7 bases at V and 6 bases at J, with 23 bases in the middle.

The V and J genes are TRBV24-1 and TRBJ2-1; the D gene is possibly TRBD2 (5 bases). The CDR3 is 14 amino acids. Germline lookup yields CDR1 KGHDR and CDR2 SFDVKD. V shed 2 bases and J shed 7 bases, with 11 bases lying between them. CDR3 protein: CATSDWAGGNEQFF. CDR3 sequence (DNA): TGTGCCACCAGTGATTGGGCCGGCGGGAATGAGCAGTTCTTC.

The chain recombines TRBV24-1 with TRBJ2-2; TRBD2 is a possible D gene (7 bases). Per germline, CDR1 KGHDR and CDR2 SFDVKD. Trimming took 9 bases from V and 5 from J, leaving 15 bases between them. The CDR3 sequence is 14 residues long. The CDR3 coding sequence is TGTGCCACCGGGGAAGGGGGGGGAACCGGGGAGCTGTTTTTT. Amino acids: CATGEGGGTGELFF.

The chain employs TRBV5-1 and TRBJ2-3, with D possibly being TRBD1 (5 bases). The CDR3 extends over 17 amino acids. Deletions cut 0 bases from V and 0 bases from J, with 14 bases between. CDR1 is SGHRS, CDR2 YFSETQ, per germline. The CDR3 loop is CASSLGGGHISTDTQYF. CDR3 DNA: TGCGCCAGCAGCTTGGGAGGCGGACACATTAGCACAGATACGCAGTATTTT.

The gene calls are TRBV4-2 and TRBJ1-2; 9 nucleotides match TRBD1. J lost 6 bases, V lost 0 bases, and 2 bases had no gene match. The CDR3 has 14 residues. The germline V gene encodes CDR1 LGHNA and CDR2 YNFKEQ. This CDR3 is CASSQEGQGDGYTF. The CDR3 DNA reads TGTGCCAGCAGCCAAGAGGGACAGGGTGATGGCTACACCTTC.